This T cell receptor beta chain was identified during a study of blood T cells in healthy people across ages. Study outcomes and limitations: Possibly confounding the expanded clonotype changes was the fact that donor CMV status was unknown. Investigators viewed diversity estimates from one million T cells as underestimates, the study reported.

The use of a sample-barcoded 5' primer and a J-beta primer mix characterized a second PCR of about 7 to 12 cycles. One entry per CDR3 protein, called by TCRdb with MiXCR from the 5' RACE reads. The profile shows about 640,000 distinct CDR3 sequences, 58% of them singletons. A note on this clonotype: The antigen is unknown.

Each donor's blood draw was 7.5 to 10 milliliters of peripheral blood. Total RNA extracted from each sample amounted to at least 5.5 micrograms. This TCR came from a man in his sixties in good health. The source material was blood.

The CDR3 DNA reads TGCAGTGCTAGTTTGTGGGACACCTCTGGAAACACCATATATTTT. Protein sequence: CSASLWDTSGNTIYF. This chain connects TRBV20-1 to TRBJ1-3; perhaps TRBD1 as D (6 bases). Germline V lookup: CDR1 DFQATT, CDR2 SNEGSKA (reference sequence). The CDR3 covers 15 residues. Trimming took 3 bases from V and 0 from J, leaving 12 bases between them.